This TCR beta chain was recorded in a study of blood T cell repertoires in COVID-19. Study in general: Specimens from acute and convalescent COVID-19 originated in the United States, Italy and Spain. PBMCs, B-cell-depleted T cells, or T cells were the source of the cDNA or gDNA that made up the material.

Original methodology: The authors estimated nucleated cell counts from reference gene primer amplification. Sequencing was performed with immunoSEQ multiplex PCR; in TCRdb, only in-frame clones are kept and a portion is missing. The V and J calls and clone size were taken over from that table, and D and trimming were inferred from the DNA. Seen here are under 100,000 clones, roughly 89% observed once, and the top ten hold 7% to 10%. Sequences were obtained from peripheral blood. This TCR derives from a man younger than 40 with acute or convalescent COVID-19.

The CDR3 bases are TGTGCCAGCTCCCGCGGACAGGGTAATGAAAAACTGTTTTTT. Its protein product is CASSRGQGNEKLFF. This chain connects TRBV7-8 to TRBJ1-4; 8 bases map to TRBD1. CDR1 and CDR2 (germline): SGHVS, FQNEAQ. The V segment lost 8 bases and the J segment 4 bases; nucleotides outside the gene matches: 6. The CDR3 consists of 14 residues.